The 8 T cell receptor beta chains given below trace back to one sample, sequenced in a study of control samples from healthy donors and cancer patients. TCRdb's table, derived via immunoSEQ multiplex PCR, lists solely in-frame clones and lacks some. This sample has approximately 170,000 clones, with roughly 89% found just once. Sequenced sample: blood. The receptors shown here come from a woman between 25 and 40 years old in good health.

On this clone itself: Other DNA sequences in the sample encode the same CDR3. The gene calls are TRBV20-1 and TRBJ1-2; D call uncertain. The germline V and J ends were trimmed by 8 bases and 4 bases, with 8 bases remaining between them. The germline V gene has CDR1 DFQATT and CDR2 SNEGSKA (reference sequence). The length of the CDR3 is 10 residues. The CDR3 DNA is TGCAGTACAAATAGCTATGGCTACACCTTC. Its translation is CSTNSYGYTF.

The chain carries TRBV7-8 and TRBJ1-1; 7 nucleotides line up with TRBD1. This CDR3 contains 15 residues. Germline CDR1 is SGHVS and CDR2 is FQNEAQ. With V trimmed by 0 bases and J by 2 bases, 3 bases remained unmatched. The chain's CDR3 is CASSLASGGNTEAFF. Written as DNA, the CDR3 is TGTGCCAGCAGCTTAGCGTCAGGGGGAAACACTGAAGCTTTCTTT.

The chain combines TRBV24-1 with TRBJ1-6; the match to TRBD1 covers 7 bases. From germline, CDR1 is KGHDR and CDR2 SFDVKD. The CDR3 is made up of 13 amino acids. The V segment lost 7 bases and the J segment 6 bases; nucleotides outside the gene matches: 2. CDR3 DNA: TGTGCCACCAGACAGGGGAGTAATTCACCCCTCCACTTT. Its protein product is CATRQGSNSPLHF.

The chain links TRBV12-3 or TRBV12-4 to TRBJ2-1, with a tentative D call TRBD2 (6 bases). There are 13 residues in the CDR3. The V end was cut by 6 bases, the J end by 6 bases, with 12 bases between. This CDR3 reads CASRPTSFNEQFF. The DNA for the CDR3 is TGTGCCAGCAGGCCGACTAGTTTCAATGAGCAGTTCTTC.

J is TRBJ2-1 and V is TRBV6-6; perhaps TRBD2 as D (6 bases). Germline assignment: CDR1 MNHNY and CDR2 SVGAGI (reference sequence). Trimming shortened V by 6 bases and J by 6 bases, and 12 bases separated the two germline ends. The CDR3 loop spans 13 amino acids. The CDR3 protein is CASRARDFNEQFF. The CDR3 DNA sequence: TGTGCCAGCAGGGCCCGGGACTTCAATGAGCAGTTCTTC.

J is TRBJ2-7 and V is TRBV19, with 7 bases lining up with TRBD1. The CDR3 is made up of 11 amino acids. After removal of 4 bases from V and 6 bases from J, the junction contained 0 bases not matched to a gene. The germline V gene has CDR1 LNHDA and CDR2 SQIVND (reference sequence). CDR3 nucleotides: TGTGCCAGTAGTACAGGGGGCGAGCAGTACTTC. Protein product: CASSTGGEQYF.

The chain uses TRBV12-3 or TRBV12-4 and TRBJ1-2, with 11 bases identical to TRBD1. This CDR3 has 13 residues. Trimming cost V 5 bases and J 8 bases; bases outside gene matches: 4. The CDR3 is CASSQGQGVGYTF. The CDR3 DNA reads TGTGCCAGCAGTCAGGGACAGGGGGTGGGCTACACCTTC.

CDR3 amino acids: CASSLNRGRNEKLFF. CDR3 nucleotide sequence: TGTGCCAGCAGCCTAAACAGGGGGAGGAATGAAAAACTGTTTTTT. The chain combines TRBV14 with TRBJ1-4; 8 bases agree with TRBD1. The CDR3 has 15 residues. V was pared by 4 bases and J by 5 bases, with 6 bases of the junction left unmatched. The germline CDR1 and CDR2 sequences are SGHDN and FVKESK.